These 17 T cell receptor beta chains share one sample of origin, sequenced in a study of blood T cell repertoires in COVID-19. Clones were sequenced by immunoSEQ multiplex PCR, and TCRdb holds only the in-frame ones, with some missing. The top ten clones hold 3.5% to 4.5% of a sample with 350,000 or so clones, just over 85% of them seen once. Sequences were obtained from PBMCs or T cells enriched from blood (not recorded which). The receptors originated from a woman aged 40 to 50 with acute COVID-19.

This chain uses TRBV19 with TRBJ2-7, with a weak D call TRBD1 (5 bases). Germline-derived CDR1 and CDR2 are LNHDA and SQIVND (reference sequence). V was clipped by 6 bases and J by 2 bases, with 20 bases between them. The CDR3 is 16 amino acids. The CDR3 DNA reads as TGTGCCAGTAGACCCGAAGGGGCAGGCTTTCCCTACGAGCAGTACTTC. Amino acids: CASRPEGAGFPYEQYF.

This clone has a single count. The chain uses TRBV9 and TRBJ2-1, with 7 nucleotides matching TRBD2. The CDR3 loop spans 16 amino acids. J gave up 7 bases and V 4 bases, and 14 bases lay outside the gene matches. The V gene's germline CDR1 is SGDLS and CDR2 YYNGEE. CDR3 nucleotides: TGTGCCAGCAGCCCTCCCGGGGGGACTTATTCGAATGAGCAGTTCTTC. This translates into CASSPPGGTYSNEQFF.

The V call is TRBV9, the J call TRBJ1-2; 10 bases are shared with TRBD1. V lost 3 bases, J lost 4 bases, and 6 bases stayed unmatched. Germline V gene lookup returns CDR1 SGDLS and CDR2 YYNGEE. This CDR3 is 15 amino acids long. CDR3 region: CASSGGQGDFYGYTF. Here the CDR3 DNA reads TGTGCCAGCAGCGGTGGACAGGGGGATTTCTATGGCTACACCTTC.

V is TRBV5-1 and J is TRBJ2-2, with 8 bases matching TRBD1. Trimming removed 4 bases from V and 6 bases from J; junction bases left unmatched: 8. The length of the CDR3 is 15 residues. Germline assignment: CDR1 SGHRS and CDR2 YFSETQ. CDR3 in DNA: TGCGCCAGCAGCGCAGGACAGGGATCCCCCGGGGAGCTGTTTTTT. Residues: CASSAGQGSPGELFF.

V gene TRBV5-1 combines with J gene TRBJ2-2, with D possibly TRBD2 on 6 matching bases. CDR1 SGHRS and CDR2 YFSETQ come from the germline V gene. The V gene lost 2 bases and the J gene lost 0 bases, with 11 bases spanning the gap. The CDR3 is 16 residues long. Here the CDR3 reads CASSFSGTPNTGELFF. The CDR3 DNA reads as TGCGCCAGCAGCTTTTCCGGGACTCCGAACACCGGGGAGCTGTTTTTT. Combining the CDR3 with reference TRBV5-1 and TRBJ2-2 gives the whole variable domain KAGVTQTPRYLIKTRGQQVTLSCSPISGHRSVSWYQQTPGQGLQFLFEYFSETQRNKGNFPGRFSGRQFSNSRSEMNVSTLELGDSALYLCASSFSGTPNTGELFFGEGSRLTVL.

Here the CDR3 reads CASSQHTTGTGGYYEQYF. CDR3 DNA sequence: TGTGCCAGCAGTCAACACACGACCGGGACAGGGGGCTACTACGAGCAGTACTTC. The V gene is TRBV5-5, the J gene TRBJ2-7, with 12 bases fitting TRBD1. J lost 3 bases, V lost 5 bases, and 15 bases had no gene match. Per germline, CDR1 SGHKS and CDR2 YYEKEE (reference sequence). There are 18 residues in the CDR3.

The chain's CDR3 is CASSPLRQGEPQHF. The CDR3 DNA reads as TGTGCCAGCTCACCACTCAGGCAGGGCGAGCCCCAGCATTTT. This chain uses TRBV18 with TRBJ1-5; tentatively, D is TRBD1 (5 bases). The V gene's germline CDR1 is KGHSH and CDR2 LQKENI. The length of the CDR3 is 14 residues. With 1 base removed from V and 8 bases from J, the gap between germline ends came to 12 bases.

V usage is TRBV18 and J usage is TRBJ1-5, with D hard to call. V was shortened by 5 bases and J by 1 base, with 9 bases between the two germline ends. The CDR3 runs 14 residues. In germline, CDR1 is KGHSH, CDR2 LQKENI. The CDR3: CASSLADSNQPQHF. CDR3 sequence (DNA): TGTGCCAGCTCATTAGCGGACAGCAATCAGCCCCAGCATTTT.

A single count supports this clone. The rearrangement uses TRBV6-5 and TRBJ1-6; weak D call: TRBD1 (6 bases). CDR1 MNHEY and CDR2 SVGAGI come from the germline V gene. The germline V and J ends were trimmed by 5 bases and 14 bases, with 16 bases remaining between them. The CDR3 length is 13 residues. The CDR3 loop is CASSHSEGVSLHF. CDR3 DNA sequence: TGTGCCAGCAGTCATTCCGAGGGGGTTTCCCTCCACTTT.

This chain uses TRBV9 with TRBJ1-4; no reliable D call. Germline loops: CDR1 SGDLS, CDR2 YYNGEE. V lost 0 bases to trimming and J lost 8 bases, with 11 bases between them. The CDR3 has 14 residues. CDR3 in DNA: TGTGCCAGCAGCGTAGGTCTCGGTCCAGAAAAACTGTTTTTT. It translates to CASSVGLGPEKLFF.

This clone was found many times. This rearrangement joins TRBV7-2 to TRBJ2-3; 9 bases agree with TRBD1. The CDR3 contains 14 residues. The V gene end was trimmed by 5 bases and the J gene end by 7 bases; junction bases not matched to a gene: 7. Germline V gene sequence: CDR1 SGHTA, CDR2 FQGNSA. In DNA form, the CDR3 reads TGTGCCAGCAGCCAGGACAGGGGTCTTTATACGCAGTATTTT. Translated, it gives CASSQDRGLYTQYF.

The rearrangement links TRBV5-1 to TRBJ1-2; 9 positions agree with TRBD1. This CDR3 is 14 amino acids long. J gave up 4 bases and V 5 bases, and 6 bases lay outside the gene matches. The germline gives CDR1 SGHRS, CDR2 YFSETQ. Written as DNA, the CDR3 is TGCGCCAGCAGTGGGACAGGGCTTTTCTATGGCTACACCTTC. Its translation is CASSGTGLFYGYTF.

The V call is TRBV18, the J call TRBJ2-7; D is possibly TRBD1 (6 bases). Germline CDR1 KGHSH, CDR2 LQKENI. With 0 bases removed from V and 5 bases from J, the gap between germline ends came to 8 bases. The CDR3 is 13 amino acids. As DNA, the CDR3 is TGTGCCAGCTCACCACCGAACAGGGACGAGCAGTACTTC. This gives the protein CASSPPNRDEQYF.

This chain uses TRBV6-5 with TRBJ1-2, with D unclear. Trimming took off 7 bases at V and 6 bases at J, with 12 bases between the two ends. Germline lookup yields CDR1 MNHEY and CDR2 SVGAGI. The CDR3 runs 12 residues. The CDR3 here is CASKGLGDGYTF. The CDR3, as DNA: TGTGCCAGCAAGGGCCTCGGGGATGGCTACACCTTC.

The rearrangement links TRBV5-4 to TRBJ2-4, with a possible D match to TRBD1 (6 bases). CDR1 SGHNT and CDR2 YYREEE come from the germline V gene (reference sequence). Trimming left V 0 bases short and J 6 bases short, with 13 bases between. The CDR3 totals 15 residues. Here the CDR3 reads CASSLGVDSSNIQYF. In DNA form, the CDR3 reads TGTGCCAGCAGCTTGGGTGTGGACAGCTCAAACATTCAGTACTTC.

In its sample, this clone was seen once. The chain has TRBV2 and TRBJ2-5; maybe TRBD2 (5 bases). Germline-derived CDR1 and CDR2 are SNHLY and FYNNEI. Trimming cost V 5 bases and J 5 bases, with 12 bases left between them. This CDR3 is built from 13 residues. CDR3 sequence reads: CASSYFRGETQYF. The CDR3 DNA reads as TGTGCCAGCAGTTACTTTCGAGGGGAGACCCAGTACTTC.

As for this clone: The sample has other DNA sequences that encode this CDR3 too. The chain links TRBV5-1 to TRBJ2-2; TRBD1 aligns across 9 bases. Germline CDR1 reads SGHRS; CDR2 reads YFSETQ. The CDR3 length is 15 residues. V was clipped by 0 bases and J by 6 bases; unmatched bases: 3. For the CDR3, the DNA is TGCGCCAGCAGCTTGGGAACAGGGGGCCCCGGGGAGCTGTTTTTT. Amino acids: CASSLGTGGPGELFF.